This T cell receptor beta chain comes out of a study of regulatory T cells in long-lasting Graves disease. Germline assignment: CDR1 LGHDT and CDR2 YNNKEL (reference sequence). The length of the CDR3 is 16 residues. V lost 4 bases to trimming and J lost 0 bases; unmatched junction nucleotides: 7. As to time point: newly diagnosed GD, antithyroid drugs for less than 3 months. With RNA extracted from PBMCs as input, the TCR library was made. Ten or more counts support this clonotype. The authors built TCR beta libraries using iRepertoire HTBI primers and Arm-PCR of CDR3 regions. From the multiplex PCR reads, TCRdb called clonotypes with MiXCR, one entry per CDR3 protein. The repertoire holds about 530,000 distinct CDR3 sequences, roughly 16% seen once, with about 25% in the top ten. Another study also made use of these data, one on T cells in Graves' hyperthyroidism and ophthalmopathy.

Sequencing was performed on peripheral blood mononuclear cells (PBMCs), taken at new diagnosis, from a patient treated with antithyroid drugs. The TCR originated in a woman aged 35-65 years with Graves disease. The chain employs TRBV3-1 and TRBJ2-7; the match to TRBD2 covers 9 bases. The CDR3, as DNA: TGTGCCAGCAGCCCAGGCGGGGGGGCAAGCTCCTACGAGCAGTACTTC. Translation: CASSPGGGASSYEQYF.